The clone carrying this T cell receptor beta chain was detected once. Its antigen is currently unknown. Trimming took 0 bases from V and 2 from J; bases not matched to a gene: 3. Germline CDR1 is MNHNS and CDR2 is SASEGT. The CDR3 has 16 residues. This sample was included in a study of OX40 agonist ivuxolimab in advanced cancers. On the study more broadly: Patients in the trial were receiving intravenous ivuxolimab every 2 weeks, at doses of 0.01 to 10 mg/kg. Three patients got partial responses; one had hepatocellular carcinoma and two had cutaneous melanoma. Study-wide findings and caveats: The antigen specificity of the peripheral T cells (those that were expanded) was not determined.

Using immunoSEQ multiplex PCR, the repertoire was profiled, and TCRdb retains in-frame clones only, with some absent. The sample yields tens of thousands of clones, around nine tenths seen once. The clonotype comes from an adult with an advanced solid tumor such as melanoma, head and neck, liver or kidney cancer. The sequenced sample was CD4+ or CD8+ T cells sorted from blood, obtained in a trial of the OX40 agonist ivuxolimab. The chain has TRBV6-1 and TRBJ2-7; 11 positions agree with TRBD2. This CDR3 is CASSEAMGLAAYEQYF. The DNA for the CDR3 is TGTGCCAGCAGTGAAGCAATGGGACTAGCGGCCTACGAGCAGTACTTC.